What follows are 25 T cell receptor beta chains derived from one specimen sequenced in a study of shared clonotypes between healthy human individuals. TCRdb's copy holds only in-frame clones and misses some; the assay was immunoSEQ multiplex PCR. The table shows about 110,000 clones, with around 65% occurring only once. Sequenced: memory CD8+ T cells sorted from blood. As to subset: CD45RO+ cells pooled with CCR7-negative TemRA cells. These receptors were obtained from a woman aged 25 to 39 in good health.

The V gene is TRBV5-4, the J gene TRBJ1-1; D possibly corresponds to TRBD1 (5 bases). The ends were cut back, 2 bases at V and 5 bases at J, with 16 bases in the middle. In germline, CDR1 is SGHNT, CDR2 YYREEE (reference sequence). The CDR3 totals 15 residues. As DNA, the CDR3 is TGTGCCAGCAGCTTTCATCCCAGGGCGGGTACTGAAGCTTTCTTT. Translating gives CASSFHPRAGTEAFF.

This clone showed up many times. The chain joins TRBV28 to TRBJ1-2; possible D gene TRBD1, 5 bases. Germline lookup yields CDR1 MDHEN and CDR2 SYDVKM. The CDR3 consists of 15 residues. Trimming shortened V by 3 bases and J by 4 bases, and 15 bases separated the two germline ends. CDR3 in amino acids: CASSFMRGSSYGYTF. CDR3 DNA sequence: TGTGCCAGCAGTTTTATGCGGGGCTCCAGCTATGGCTACACCTTC.

The chain couples TRBV6-4 to TRBJ1-2; 11 nucleotides agree with TRBD1. Germline assignment: CDR1 MRHNA and CDR2 SNTAGT. J lost 7 bases, V lost 6 bases, and 10 bases had no gene match. This CDR3 contains 15 residues. As DNA, the CDR3 is TGTGCCAGCAGAACCGGACAGGGGGCGCGATCTGGCTACACCTTC. This encodes CASRTGQGARSGYTF.

V gene TRBV7-2 combines with J gene TRBJ2-3; D call uncertain. V lost 0 bases and J lost 0, with 10 bases in between. Germline-derived CDR1 and CDR2 are SGHTA and FQGNSA. This CDR3 spans 16 amino acids. The CDR3 DNA is TGTGCCAGCAGCTTAGCTTGGCTCCCCAGCACAGATACGCAGTATTTT. Its protein is CASSLAWLPSTDTQYF.

The chain has TRBV28 and TRBJ1-2, with D tentatively TRBD1 (6 bases). The germline V gene has CDR1 MDHEN and CDR2 SYDVKM. The CDR3 has 15 amino acids. The V gene lost 4 bases and the J gene lost 4 bases, with 16 bases spanning the gap. The CDR3, as DNA: TGTGCCAGCAGTTCCCCTGGACAGTTTTTCTATGGCTACACCTTC. Translation gives CASSSPGQFFYGYTF.

V gene TRBV10-3 combines with J gene TRBJ2-7; possible D gene TRBD1, 5 bases. Germline V gives CDR1 ENHRY, CDR2 SYGVKD. The CDR3 spans 13 residues. Trimming removed 4 bases at V and 4 bases at J, with 11 bases between. In DNA form, the CDR3 reads TGTGCCATCAGTGTCCAGGGCCTTTACGAGCAGTACTTC. Translating it yields CAISVQGLYEQYF.

The chain combines TRBV6-4 with TRBJ2-2, with D possibly TRBD1 on 7 matching bases. Trimming removed 2 bases at V and 0 bases at J, with 19 bases between. The germline gives CDR1 MRHNA, CDR2 SNTAGT. The CDR3 totals 19 residues. CDR3 in DNA: TGTGCCAGCAGTGACCCCAGGGGGGCAGGGGGATCGAACACCGGGGAGCTGTTTTTT. Its translation: CASSDPRGAGGSNTGELFF.

The V call is TRBV19, the J call TRBJ1-5; 11 bases align to TRBD1. CDR3 length: 18 residues. V gave up 3 bases and J gave up 5 bases; unmatched junction bases: 12. Germline CDR1 reads LNHDA; CDR2 reads SQIVND (reference sequence). The CDR3 coding sequence is TGTGCCAGTAGTATCCCGGGTGGGACAGGGGGTAGTCATCAGCCCCAGCATTTT. Translation: CASSIPGGTGGSHQPQHF.

The chain has TRBV30 and TRBJ2-1, with 7 nucleotides matching TRBD2. After removal of 4 bases from V and 9 bases from J, the junction contained 9 bases not matched to a gene. Germline CDR1 reads GTSNPN; CDR2 reads SVGIG (reference sequence). The CDR3 contains 13 residues. This CDR3 is CAWNLGGGREQFF. The DNA of the CDR3 is TGTGCCTGGAATTTGGGGGGAGGGCGTGAGCAGTTCTTC.

This clone occurred once. A much larger clone differs by one base, so this may be a read error. This sample includes further DNA sequences coding for the same CDR3. This chain uses TRBV14 with TRBJ2-7; 7 nucleotides align to TRBD2. Germline V lookup: CDR1 SGHDN, CDR2 FVKESK. The CDR3 loop spans 16 amino acids. The CDR3 sequence is CASSQPGLPDSYEQYF. CDR3 nucleotide sequence: TGTGCCAGCAGCCAACCGGGACTACCCGATTCCTACGAACAGTACTTC.

This chain joins TRBV4-1 and TRBJ1-1; maybe TRBD1 (6 bases). Between the trimmed V and J ends, which lost 8 bases and 4 bases, there was a span of 23 bases. The CDR3 extends over 16 amino acids. CDR1 is MGHRA, CDR2 YSYEKL, per germline. CDR3 in DNA: TGCGCCAGCCGGAGGGGCAGGGGAGTGGAGTTCACTGAAGCTTTCTTT. Amino acid sequence: CASRRGRGVEFTEAFF.

The rearrangement links TRBV11-2 to TRBJ2-4; D unresolved. Trimming shortened V by 5 bases and J by 0 bases, and 5 bases separated the two germline ends. In germline, CDR1 is SGHAT, CDR2 FQNNGV. The CDR3 length is 13 residues. CDR3: CASSKLAKNIQYF. As DNA, the CDR3 is TGTGCCAGCAGCAAACTAGCCAAAAACATTCAGTACTTC.

The genes are TRBV25-1 and TRBJ2-7; no firm D call. V dropped 3 bases and J dropped 3 bases, with 9 bases sitting between them. This CDR3 region has 13 residues. Germline CDR1 and CDR2: MGHDK and SYGVNS. CDR3 sequence reads: CASSDSTYYEQYF. DNA for the CDR3: TGTGCCAGCAGTGACAGCACCTACTACGAGCAGTACTTC.

The V call is TRBV2, the J call TRBJ2-7; maybe TRBD1 (6 bases). Germline V gene lookup returns CDR1 SNHLY and CDR2 FYNNEI. The CDR3 runs 14 residues. The V gene lost 5 bases and the J gene lost 5 bases, with 16 bases spanning the gap. The CDR3 is CASSTRQAEHEQYF. The CDR3 DNA reads TGTGCCAGCAGTACCCGACAGGCCGAGCACGAGCAGTACTTC.

For the CDR3, the DNA is TGTGCCAGCAGTGAACAGCAGTTTGAAGCTTTCTTT. Translated: CASSEQQFEAFF. This sequence joins TRBV2 and TRBJ1-1; the D is unclear. The CDR3 runs 12 residues. The germline gives CDR1 SNHLY, CDR2 FYNNEI. Trimming pared 2 bases from V and 7 bases from J, leaving 8 bases between.

The rearrangement uses TRBV27 and TRBJ2-7; D ambiguous. This CDR3 contains 13 residues. Germline loops: CDR1 MNHEY, CDR2 SMNVEV (reference sequence). Trimming cost V 8 bases and J 2 bases, with 13 bases left between them. The chain's CDR3 is CASGPDLTYEQYF. The CDR3 DNA follows: TGTGCCAGCGGGCCGGACCTTACCTACGAGCAGTACTTC.

CDR3 sequence (DNA): TGTGCCAGCAGTCCTAACAGGGGCTACACCTTC. Translating gives CASSPNRGYTF. The chain carries TRBV7-9 and TRBJ1-2; D is possibly TRBD1 (5 bases). This CDR3 has 11 residues. Germline assignment: CDR1 SEHNR and CDR2 FQNEAQ (reference sequence). V was trimmed by 6 bases and J by 8 bases, leaving 10 bases between them.

The chain joins TRBV6-1 to TRBJ2-7; 10 nucleotides match TRBD2. The CDR3 has 15 residues. Losses at the gene ends were 2 bases for V and 7 bases for J; bases not matched to a gene: 8. Germline CDR1 is MNHNS and CDR2 is SASEGT. CDR3 sequence (DNA): TGTGCCAGCAGTGAAAGGGCTAGCGGGAGCTGGGAGCAGTACTTC. Its translation is CASSERASGSWEQYF.

The genes are TRBV29-1 and TRBJ2-1; TRBD2 agrees at 12 bases. This CDR3 contains 15 residues. V dropped 6 bases and J dropped 2; count of bases not matched to a gene: 5. Germline V CDR1 and CDR2: SQVTM, ANQGSEA. CDR3 DNA sequence: TGCAGCGTGGCGGGACTAGCGGGCGCCTACAATGAGCAGTTCTTC. The encoded protein is CSVAGLAGAYNEQFF.

In this sample, this clone turned up many times. The CDR3 loop reads CASSDSEGTFTEAFF. The CDR3 coding sequence is TGTGCCAGCAGTGACTCGGAGGGGACATTCACTGAAGCTTTCTTT. The V and J genes are TRBV6-4 and TRBJ1-1; a weak D match, TRBD1 (6 bases). The CDR3 sequence is 15 residues long. Germline CDR1 reads MRHNA; CDR2 reads SNTAGT. Trimming shortened V by 0 bases and J by 4 bases, and 12 bases separated the two germline ends.

This clone was seen a handful of times. The chain uses TRBV2 and TRBJ2-7; TRBD2 matches 9 bases. Looked up from germline, CDR1 is SNHLY and CDR2 is FYNNEI. This CDR3 region has 13 residues. V trimming: 11 bases; J trimming: 2 bases; junction bases outside the gene matches: 7. CDR3 loop: CACRTSEPYEQYF. As DNA, the CDR3 is TGTGCCTGCCGGACTAGCGAACCCTACGAGCAGTACTTC.

The gene calls are TRBV19 and TRBJ1-4, with 7 bases fitting TRBD1. J was trimmed by 6 bases and V by 6 bases; bases with no gene match: 4. The germline V gene encodes CDR1 LNHDA and CDR2 SQIVND (reference sequence). CDR3 length: 13 amino acids. Written as DNA, the CDR3 is TGTGCCAGTAGGGACAGGCCCCATGAAAAACTGTTTTTT. Its protein product is CASRDRPHEKLFF.

The rearrangement links TRBV2 to TRBJ1-5; 7 nucleotides agree with TRBD1. The trim removed 0 bases at V and 1 base at J, leaving 3 bases unmatched. CDR3 length equals 16 residues. Germline assignment: CDR1 SNHLY and CDR2 FYNNEI. The CDR3 loop reads CASSEAGTASNQPQHF. CDR3 in DNA: TGTGCCAGCAGTGAAGCGGGGACAGCCAGCAATCAGCCCCAGCATTTT.

The gene calls are TRBV9 and TRBJ2-7; 7 bases line up with TRBD1. CDR3 length: 14 amino acids. With V trimmed by 3 bases and J by 0 bases, 3 bases remained unmatched. CDR1 is SGDLS and CDR2 is YYNGEE in the germline V gene. CDR3 region: CASSGRQGSYEQYF. CDR3 nucleotides: TGTGCCAGCAGCGGCCGACAGGGCTCCTACGAGCAGTACTTC.

The chain joins TRBV7-9 to TRBJ2-7; D is possibly TRBD2 (6 bases). The CDR3 covers 17 residues. V lost 5 bases, J lost 3 bases, and 23 bases lay in between. Germline V gene sequence: CDR1 SEHNR, CDR2 FQNEAQ (reference sequence). CDR3 DNA: TGTGCCAGCAGCCCACGAGGGTGGGCAGGGCGGGACTACGAGCAGTACTTC. This encodes CASSPRGWAGRDYEQYF.